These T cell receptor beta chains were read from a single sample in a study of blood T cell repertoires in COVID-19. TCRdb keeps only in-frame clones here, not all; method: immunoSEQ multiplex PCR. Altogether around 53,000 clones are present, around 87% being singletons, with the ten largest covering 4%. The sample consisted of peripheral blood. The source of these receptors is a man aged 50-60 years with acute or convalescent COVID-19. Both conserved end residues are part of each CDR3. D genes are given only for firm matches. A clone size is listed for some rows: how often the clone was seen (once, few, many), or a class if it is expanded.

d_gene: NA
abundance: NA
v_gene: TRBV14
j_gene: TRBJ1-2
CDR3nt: TGTGCCAGCGGAGGGTTTGAGAACTATGGCTACACCTTC
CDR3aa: CASGGFENYGYTF

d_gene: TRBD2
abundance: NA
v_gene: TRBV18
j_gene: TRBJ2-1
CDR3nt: TGTGCCAGCTCACCATTAGCGGGGACCAACAATGAGCAGTTCTTC
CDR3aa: CASSPLAGTNNEQFF

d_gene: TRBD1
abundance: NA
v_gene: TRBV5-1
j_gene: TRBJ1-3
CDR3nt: TGCGCCAGCAGCTCCGGGACAGGCTCTCTTTTCTCTGGAAACACCATATATTTT
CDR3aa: CASSSGTGSLFSGNTIYF

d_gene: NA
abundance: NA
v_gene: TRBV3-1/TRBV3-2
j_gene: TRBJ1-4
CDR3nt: TGTGCCAGCAGCCACCAGGGGGAAAAACTGTTTTTT
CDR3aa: CASSHQGEKLFF

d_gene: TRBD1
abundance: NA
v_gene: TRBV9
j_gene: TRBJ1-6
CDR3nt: TGTGCCAGCAGCGGCGGACAGGGAGCACCCCTCCACTTT
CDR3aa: CASSGGQGAPLHF

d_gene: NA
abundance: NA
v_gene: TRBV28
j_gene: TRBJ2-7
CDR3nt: TGTGCCAGCAGTCCTCAGGGTTTCGGGGGCGAGCAGTACTTC
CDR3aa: CASSPQGFGGEQYF

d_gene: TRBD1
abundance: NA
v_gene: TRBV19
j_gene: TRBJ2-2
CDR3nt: TGTGCCAGTTGGGACAGCTCGAACACCGGGGAGCTGTTTTTT
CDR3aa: CASWDSSNTGELFF

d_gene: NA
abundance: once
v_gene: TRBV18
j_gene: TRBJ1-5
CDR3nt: TGTGCCAGCTCATCAACAGATAGCAATCAGCCCCAGCATTTT
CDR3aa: CASSSTDSNQPQHF

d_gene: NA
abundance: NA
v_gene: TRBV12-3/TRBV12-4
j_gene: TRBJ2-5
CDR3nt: TGTGCCAGCAGGCGAACAGGGCTAGAGACCCAGTACTTC
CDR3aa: CASRRTGLETQYF

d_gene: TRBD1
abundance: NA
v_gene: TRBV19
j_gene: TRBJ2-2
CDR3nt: TGTGCCAGTAGTATGACAGGGGCCACCGGGGAGCTGTTTTTT
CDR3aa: CASSMTGATGELFF